This entry concerns a single T cell receptor (beta chain). The antigen it recognizes is unknown. The sample holds no much larger clone one base away, and base qualities are not on file. The CDR3 spans 14 residues, from the cysteine through the phenylalanine. Only the CDR3 portion is preserved as DNA: 42 bases, with reading frame beginning at the first base. CDR1 and CDR2, looked up from the germline V gene (reference sequence), are DFQATT and SNEGSKA. Germline trimming amounts to 6 bases on V and 4 bases on J, with 6 as the count of junction bases outside the gene matches. Donors were a few dozen systemically healthy Caucasian individuals from Russia aged 6 to 90 years. About 10 milliliters of peripheral blood were collected from each donor into EDTA-treated Vacutainer tubes. PBMCs were isolated by Ficoll-Paque density-gradient centrifugation, with at least 7 million obtained per sample. Total RNA was extracted from PBMCs with Trizol reagent, with at least 6 micrograms obtained per sample. Naive CD45RAhigh/CD27high T cell percentages were measured by flow cytometry on a PBMC aliquot from every donor.

The entry originates in a study of blood T cells in healthy people across ages (dated by TCRdb to 2014 to 2015). Regarding the complete study: In model experiments, roughly one uniquely barcoded TCR beta cDNA molecule per two T cells was captured by template switching. To track age-related changes in TCR beta repertoire diversity, the study relied on deep sequencing normalized with unique cDNA molecular identifiers. Donors were grouped into four age groups: young (average 16 years), middle-aged (roughly 40), aged (62) and long-lived (about 89). Donors of different ages were randomly distributed across sequencing lanes to avoid experimental bias. For two donors (one aged 18 to 30 and one aged 80 or older), the study analyzed two additional independent replicas of 1 million unique cDNA reads from the same blood draw. Beyond this particular receptor, the publication reports: Donor CMV infection status was unknown, potentially confounding age-related changes in expanded clonotypes. As age increased, observed TCR beta diversity per million T cells dropped in a roughly linear way, and a significant reduction was already evident by age about 40. Estimates of total diversity from one million sequenced T cells were regarded as lower bounds and underestimates. Bulk unsorted PBMC profiling prevented conclusive comparison of naive and antigen-experienced compartments. Observed TCR beta diversity correlated strongly with the percentage of naive T cells measured by flow cytometry. Compared with the aged group, the long-lived group had more naive CD4+ T cells, fewer expanded clones and increased TCR diversity, a pattern suggesting age selection.

The library came from 5' RACE. The run used an Illumina HiSeq 2500. A second PCR of about 7 to 12 cycles was run with a J-beta primer mix and a sample-barcoded 5' primer. A unique molecular identifier was introduced onto each TCR beta cDNA molecule by a template-switch 5' adaptor carrying 12 random nucleotides. Each sample yielded at least 2.5 million CDR3-containing paired-end reads. First-strand cDNA was synthesized from all RNA with the Mint cDNA synthesis kit, primed by a TRBC-specific oligonucleotide. After uracil-DNA glycosylase treatment, a first 18-cycle PCR used universal primers M1SS and BC2_uni_R on all cDNA. From the authors' description of their analysis: For normalization, 1 million high-quality reads were randomly selected from each sample, with every read carrying a distinct molecular identifier. Instead of being binned into consensus sequences, reads with shared molecular identifiers were discarded. MiTCR, run with a Q25 quality threshold and the strictest error-elimination algorithm, handled CDR3 identification, clonotype clustering and error correction. A nonparametric unseen species model with Euler transformation was used to estimate lower-bound total TCR beta diversity. TCRdb took the public reads, trimmed them with fastp at Q25, ran MiXCR for clone calling and kept in-frame beta chains. Rows matching on CDR3 protein sequence are summarized as one entry with the most common DNA and genes. These V and J calls are TCRdb output, not the study's own analysis. For this sample the table gives 1.5 million to 2 million distinct CDR3 sequences, of which 40% to 55% were detected only once. The ten largest account for roughly 2.1% of the sample.

The rearrangement combines TRBV20-1 with TRBJ2-7, with 13 bases in between that match TRBD2. The sequence was obtained from a middle-aged woman in good health. Sample: blood. This receptor has the CDR3 CSASPGLAGYEQYF. At the DNA level, the sequence is TGCAGTGCGTCTCCGGGACTAGCGGGGTACGAGCAGTACTTC.